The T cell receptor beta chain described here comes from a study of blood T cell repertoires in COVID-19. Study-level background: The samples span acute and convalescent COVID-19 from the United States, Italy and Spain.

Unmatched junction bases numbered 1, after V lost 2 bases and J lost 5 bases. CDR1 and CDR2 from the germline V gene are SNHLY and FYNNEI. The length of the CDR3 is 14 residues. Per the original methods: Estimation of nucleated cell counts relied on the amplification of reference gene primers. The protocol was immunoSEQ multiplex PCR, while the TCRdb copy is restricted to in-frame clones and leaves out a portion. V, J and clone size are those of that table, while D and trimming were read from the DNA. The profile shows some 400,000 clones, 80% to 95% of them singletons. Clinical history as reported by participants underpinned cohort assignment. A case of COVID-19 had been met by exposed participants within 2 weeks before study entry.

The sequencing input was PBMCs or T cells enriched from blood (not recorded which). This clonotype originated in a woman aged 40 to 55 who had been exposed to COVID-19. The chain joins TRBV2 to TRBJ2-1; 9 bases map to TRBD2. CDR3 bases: TGTGCCAGCAGTGAACTAGCGGGACACAATGAGCAGTTCTTC. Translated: CASSELAGHNEQFF.